Listed below are T cell receptor beta chains from one sample, sequenced in a study of T cells in Graves' hyperthyroidism and ophthalmopathy. A single record per CDR3 protein comes from TCRdb applying MiXCR to the multiplex PCR reads. The sample holds 300,000 to 350,000 distinct CDR3 sequences; approximately 22% are singletons and the top ten take about 50%. Sequences were obtained from blood. Receptor source: a woman aged 45-65 years with Graves' hyperthyroidism. Each CDR3 is given with its conserved first and last residue. A D gene is named only where the DNA matches it firmly. Part of the rows lack a size; the others show once, few, many or a class for expanded clones.

TRBJ1-5	TRBV6-1	15	many	-	CASSEASAGGQPQHF	TGTGCCAGCAGTGAAGCTTCTGCGGGTGGTCAGCCCCAGCATTTT
TRBJ2-7	TRBV28	15	many	-	CASSFPSGPTYEQYF	TGTGCCAGCAGTTTCCCATCGGGCCCTACCTACGAGCAGTACTTC
TRBJ2-5	TRBV29-1	14	few	-	CSVDFPSLGETQYF	TGCAGCGTTGATTTCCCTAGTTTAGGGGAGACCCAGTACTTC
TRBJ1-1	TRBV20-1	14	-	TRBD1	CSARAGTGDTEAFF	TGCAGTGCTAGAGCCGGGACAGGGGACACTGAAGCTTTCTTT
TRBJ2-1	TRBV15	15	few	TRBD2	CATRGGTSGGNEQFF	TGTGCCACCAGGGGAGGGACTAGCGGAGGGAATGAGCAGTTCTTC
TRBJ1-3	TRBV5-6	16	-	TRBD1	CASSLWDRESGNTIYF	TGTGCCAGCAGCTTGTGGGACAGGGAATCTGGAAACACCATATATTTT
TRBJ2-7	TRBV2	14	many	-	CASSESGRYYEQYF	TGTGCCAGCAGTGAAAGCGGGCGGTACTACGAGCAGTACTTC
TRBJ2-1	TRBV2	14	few	TRBD2	CASSEGGPYNEQFF	TGTGCCAGCAGTGAGGGAGGGCCTTACAATGAGCAGTTCTTC
TRBJ2-3	TRBV5-1	16	-	-	CASSPTGSLSTDTQYF	TGCGCCAGCAGCCCAACAGGGTCCCTTAGCACAGATACGCAGTATTTT
TRBJ2-4	TRBV20-1	13	-	TRBD2	CSAGEGRRNIQYF	TGCAGTGCTGGGGAGGGACGGCGAAACATTCAGTACTTC
TRBJ2-2	TRBV5-6	14	few	-	CASSLGSNTGELFF	TGTGCCAGCAGCCTGGGTTCGAACACCGGGGAGCTGTTTTTT
TRBJ2-3	TRBV7-9	15	many	-	CASSQGTTSTDTQYF	TGTGCCAGCAGCCAGGGGACAACTAGCACAGATACGCAGTATTTT
TRBJ1-2	TRBV27	15	-	-	CASGTVPGRNYGYTF	TGTGCCAGCGGAACGGTACCGGGACGCAACTATGGCTACACCTTC
TRBJ1-6	TRBV12-3/TRBV12-4	16	few	TRBD1	CASSLVDRGLNSPLHF	TGTGCCAGCAGTTTAGTGGACAGGGGGCTAAATTCACCCCTCCACTTT
TRBJ2-3	TRBV5-4	14	few	-	CASSPGARADTQYF	TGTGCCAGCAGTCCCGGGGCACGCGCAGATACGCAGTATTTT
TRBJ2-5	TRBV2	15	many	-	CASRLVDGTKETQYF	TGTGCCAGCAGACTTGTGGACGGAACGAAGGAGACCCAGTACTTC
TRBJ1-6	TRBV12-3/TRBV12-4	17	-	-	CASSLWRRRSEDSPLHF	TGTGCCAGCAGTTTATGGCGAAGGCGATCTGAAGATTCACCCCTCCACTTT
TRBJ2-1	TRBV3-1	17	-	-	CASSPRAGGSSYNEQFF	TGTGCCAGCAGCCCCAGAGCAGGGGGGAGCTCCTACAATGAGCAGTTCTTC
TRBJ2-3	TRBV19	15	-	-	CASSLARVSTDTQYF	TGTGCCAGTAGTTTAGCCCGTGTAAGCACAGATACGCAGTATTTT
TRBJ1-4	TRBV5-1	15	-	TRBD1	CASSLTGAGGEKLFF	TGCGCCAGCAGCTTGACAGGGGCGGGCGGCGAAAAACTGTTTTTT
TRBJ2-5	TRBV12-3/TRBV12-4	14	many	TRBD2	CASSRSGGQETQYF	TGTGCCAGCAGCCGTAGCGGGGGACAAGAGACCCAGTACTTC
TRBJ2-1	TRBV29-1	13	few	-	CSGHRDWNNEQFF	TGCAGCGGTCACCGGGACTGGAACAATGAGCAGTTCTTC
TRBJ1-5	TRBV30	13	-	-	CAFTQGLDQPQHF	TGTGCCTTTACCCAGGGTCTAGATCAGCCCCAGCATTTT
TRBJ2-2	TRBV6-5	12	many	-	CASSYNTGELFF	TGTGCCAGCAGTTACAACACCGGGGAGCTGTTTTTT
TRBJ2-3	TRBV11-1	14	many	TRBD1	CASSGTGRTDTQYF	TGTGCCAGCAGTGGGACAGGGAGGACAGATACGCAGTATTTT